This T cell receptor beta chain was identified during a study of T cell responses to AZD1222 COVID-19 vaccine. For this clone: Its antigen is still unknown.

The table came from immunoSEQ multiplex PCR; TCRdb's copy has only in-frame clones and leaves some out. The sample yields 90,000 to 120,000 clones, about nine tenths seen once. Overall study findings and caveats: The repertoires were collected only after the peak T cell response.

The material was peripheral blood, obtained 28 days after the second AZD1222 dose. The clonotype was recovered from an adult who received the AZD1222 COVID-19 vaccine.

CDR3 sequence: CASSTSGNQPQHF. The CDR3 coding sequence is TGTGCCAGCAGTACCTCGGGGAATCAGCCCCAGCATTTT. The chain employs TRBV6-5 and TRBJ1-5, with D hard to call. The germline V gene has CDR1 MNHEY and CDR2 SVGAGI. V shed 5 bases and J shed 4 bases, with 9 bases lying between them. The CDR3 loop spans 13 amino acids.